The next 29 T cell receptor beta chains were all read from a single sample in a study of control samples from healthy donors and cancer patients. Sequencing used immunoSEQ multiplex PCR; TCRdb keeps in-frame clones, though not all of them. The sample contains about 55,000 clones, about 95% of which appear only once. Source material: blood. All receptors derive from a man aged 30 to 39 in good health.

The chain combines TRBV3-1 (or the pseudogene TRBV3-2) with TRBJ2-7; TRBD2 is a possible D gene (5 bases). The CDR3 totals 13 residues. V shed 2 bases and J shed 3 bases, with 8 bases lying between them. Per germline, CDR1 LGHDT and CDR2 YNNKEL (reference sequence). CDR3 DNA: TGTGCCAGCAGCCAAAACCGGGACTACGAGCAGTACTTC. The encoded protein is CASSQNRDYEQYF.

Concerning this clone: A junction end diverges from the germline sequence, so it may reflect a read error. This CDR3 is CASSLAPGTSRSPDF. DNA for the CDR3: TGTGCCAGCAGCTTAGCGCCCGGGACATCCCGCTCCCCGGACTTC. The J gene is TRBJ2-5, the V gene TRBV7-2, with a tentative D call TRBD1 (6 bases). Germline CDR1 and CDR2: SGHTA and FQGNSA. CDR3 length: 15 amino acids.

This chain joins TRBV6-5 and TRBJ2-2; D call uncertain. Germline-derived CDR1 and CDR2 are MNHEY and SVGAGI. V lost 0 bases to trimming and J lost 0 bases, with 8 bases between them. The CDR3 sequence is 16 residues long. As DNA, the CDR3 is TGTGCCAGCAGTTACTCGGGAAGAGCGAACACCGGGGAGCTGTTTTTT. Translated: CASSYSGRANTGELFF.

CDR3 nucleotide sequence: TGTGCCAGCTCACTCCAGGGGGGGGCCTCCAATCAGCCCCAGCATTTT. Translation: CASSLQGGASNQPQHF. The rearrangement joins TRBV18 to TRBJ1-5; 7 bases fit TRBD1. Trimming cost V 4 bases and J 3 bases; bases outside gene matches: 9. Germline V gene data show CDR1 as KGHSH and CDR2 as LQKENI. The CDR3 is 16 amino acids.

This clone has a single count. The V call is TRBV28, the J call TRBJ2-1; D not certain. This CDR3 spans 12 amino acids. The V end was cut by 8 bases, the J end by 6 bases, with 11 bases between. Per germline, CDR1 MDHEN and CDR2 SYDVKM. The chain's CDR3 is CASLGTGNEQFF. As DNA, the CDR3 is TGTGCCAGCCTCGGCACTGGCAATGAGCAGTTCTTC.

Only one count was recorded for this clone. This chain links TRBV7-2 with TRBJ1-2, with TRBD1 identical over 9 bases. Germline V gene sequence: CDR1 SGHTA, CDR2 FQGNSA. V was pared by 5 bases and J by 5 bases, with 3 bases of the junction left unmatched. The CDR3 length is 13 residues. The CDR3 coding sequence is TGTGCCAGCAGCCGCGGGACAGGGTATGGCTACACCTTC. As protein: CASSRGTGYGYTF.

The chain recombines TRBV29-1 with TRBJ2-1; tentatively, D is TRBD1 or TRBD2 (5 bases each). Trimming left V 5 bases short and J 6 bases short, with 11 bases between. Germline V gene data show CDR1 as SQVTM and CDR2 as ANQGSEA. This CDR3 is built from 12 residues. For the CDR3, the DNA is TGCAGCGTTAGCCGGGACGGCAATGAGCAGTTCTTC. Residues: CSVSRDGNEQFF.

The chain is built from TRBV5-1 and TRBJ1-5, with 7 bases fitting TRBD1. V was clipped by 4 bases and J by 2 bases; unmatched bases: 6. Germline-derived CDR1 and CDR2 are SGHRS and YFSETQ. The CDR3 loop spans 15 amino acids. The CDR3 DNA follows: TGCGCCAGCAGCCTAGGGGGCGCCGGCAATCAGCCCCAGCATTTT. This encodes CASSLGGAGNQPQHF.

The chain uses TRBV28 and TRBJ2-7; D uncertain. V shed 1 base and J shed 0 bases, with 13 bases lying between them. Germline V gene lookup returns CDR1 MDHEN and CDR2 SYDVKM. The CDR3 loop spans 16 amino acids. DNA for the CDR3: TGTGCCAGCAGTTTATTCGGCGGATCATACTCCTACGAGCAGTACTTC. This sequence encodes CASSLFGGSYSYEQYF. The whole variable domain, remainder taken from reference TRBV28 and TRBJ2-7, is DVKVTQSSRYLVKRTGEKVFLECVQDMDHENMFWYRQDPGLGLRLIYFSYDVKMKEKGDIPEGYSVSREKKERFSLILESASTNQTSMYLCASSLFGGSYSYEQYFGPGTRLTVT.

In regard to this clone: It is likely a read error, because the conserved phenylalanine at the end of the CDR3 is missing. This chain joins TRBV6-5 and TRBJ2-7, with D tentatively TRBD2 (5 bases). The CDR3 length is 13 residues. The V end lost 4 bases, the J end lost 4 bases, and 11 bases lay between the germline ends. Germline CDR1 reads MNHEY; CDR2 reads SVGAGI. The CDR3 DNA reads TGTGCCAGCAGTTTGGGAGACTCTTACGAGCAGTACCTC. Protein sequence: CASSLGDSYEQYL.

This clone was detected only once. The chain combines TRBV10-1 with TRBJ1-6; no definite D call. Germline lookup yields CDR1 WNHNN and CDR2 SYGVQD (reference sequence). This CDR3 contains 12 residues. Trimming took off 4 bases at V and 5 bases at J, with 3 bases between the two ends. The CDR3 coding sequence is TGCGCCAGCAGTGGCGATAATTCACCCCTCCACTTT. Residues: CASSGDNSPLHF.

J is TRBJ1-2 and V is TRBV28; D is undetermined. This CDR3 is 13 amino acids long. Trimming cost V 2 bases and J 6 bases, with 10 bases left between them. Germline V gives CDR1 MDHEN, CDR2 SYDVKM. CDR3 DNA: TGTGCCAGCAGTTTACGGGAAAGGCATGGCTACACCTTC. It yields the protein CASSLRERHGYTF.

The rearrangement joins TRBV7-8 to TRBJ2-5, with 8 positions matching TRBD1. The CDR3 loop spans 14 amino acids. With 5 bases clipped from V and 7 bases from J, the junction kept 9 bases outside the gene matches. The germline gives CDR1 SGHVS, CDR2 FQNEAQ. The CDR3 loop reads CASSPGQGIGTQYF. For the CDR3, the DNA is TGTGCCAGCAGCCCCGGACAGGGAATCGGGACCCAGTACTTC.

The V and J genes are TRBV7-2 and TRBJ1-2; no clear D gene. The V and J ends lost 2 bases and 8 bases respectively, with 9 bases between them. The germline V gene has CDR1 SGHTA and CDR2 FQGNSA. This CDR3 is 12 amino acids long. The CDR3 here is CASSLMQEGYTF. The CDR3 DNA reads TGTGCCAGCAGCTTAATGCAAGAGGGCTACACCTTC.

This CDR3 reads CASRETGGRDSPLHF. For the CDR3, the DNA is TGTGCCAGCAGGGAAACAGGGGGCAGGGATTCACCCCTCCACTTT. V and J are TRBV6-4 and TRBJ1-6, with 9 nucleotides matching TRBD1. The length of the CDR3 is 15 residues. With V trimmed by 6 bases and J by 8 bases, 8 bases remained unmatched. The germline gives CDR1 MRHNA, CDR2 SNTAGT.

V and J are TRBV27 and TRBJ2-7, with 9 bases fitting TRBD2. Germline lookup yields CDR1 MNHEY and CDR2 SMNVEV (reference sequence). With 7 bases clipped from V and 2 bases from J, the junction kept 9 bases outside the gene matches. The CDR3 totals 15 residues. The CDR3 protein is CASISRGGRAYEQYF. As DNA, the CDR3 is TGTGCCAGCATCTCCAGGGGCGGGAGGGCCTACGAGCAGTACTTC.

The rearrangement joins TRBV25-1 to TRBJ2-1; D may be TRBD2 (6 bases). Germline lookup yields CDR1 MGHDK and CDR2 SYGVNS. This CDR3 spans 13 amino acids. V was shortened by 3 bases and J by 10 bases, with 13 bases between the two germline ends. The CDR3 DNA follows: TGTGCCAGCAGTGAGTGGGGGGAGCAGGAGCAGTTCTTC. It specifies CASSEWGEQEQFF. The whole variable domain, remainder taken from reference TRBV25-1 and TRBJ2-1, is EADIYQTPRYLVIGTGKKITLECSQTMGHDKMYWYQQDPGMELHLIHYSYGVNSTEKGDLSSESTVSRIRTEHFPLTLESARPSHTSQYLCASSEWGEQEQFFGPGTRLTVL.

The V call is TRBV9, the J call TRBJ2-3, with 9 bases that match TRBD2. The CDR3 extends over 15 amino acids. CDR1 SGDLS and CDR2 YYNGEE come from the germline V gene. The junction had 4 bases not matched to a gene; V was cut back by 0 bases and J by 5 bases. CDR3 sequence: CASSVGASGKDTQYF. The CDR3 DNA is TGTGCCAGCAGCGTAGGGGCTAGCGGGAAAGATACGCAGTATTTT.

V and J are TRBV3-1 (or the pseudogene TRBV3-2) and TRBJ2-5; 12 bases match TRBD2. V lost 7 bases to trimming and J lost 9 bases; unmatched junction nucleotides: 12. The CDR3 spans 15 residues. Germline V gives CDR1 LGHDT, CDR2 YNNKEL (reference sequence). CDR3 loop: CASNQLAGGPAAQYF. CDR3 sequence (DNA): TGTGCCAGCAATCAGCTAGCGGGAGGGCCGGCGGCCCAGTACTTC.

J is TRBJ2-4 and V is TRBV10-3, with 7 nucleotides matching TRBD2. This CDR3 comprises 13 residues. The germline CDR1 and CDR2 sequences are ENHRY and SYGVKD. The junction had 4 bases not matched to a gene; V was cut back by 7 bases and J by 4 bases. CDR3 nucleotides: TGTGCCATCATTCGGACTAGGAAAAACATTCAGTACTTC. This encodes CAIIRTRKNIQYF.

The rearrangement links TRBV10-1 to TRBJ2-1; tentatively, D is TRBD2 (6 bases). The CDR3 extends over 16 amino acids. Trimming took 3 bases from V and 0 from J, leaving 12 bases between them. Germline CDR1 WNHNN, CDR2 SYGVQD (reference sequence). The CDR3 sequence: CASSDPPGDSYNEQFF. CDR3 nucleotide sequence: TGCGCCAGCAGTGATCCCCCGGGGGACTCCTACAATGAGCAGTTCTTC.

This clone was detected once. This chain links TRBV9 with TRBJ1-2; D not resolved. V shed 0 bases and J shed 0 bases, with 6 bases lying between them. The CDR3 totals 14 residues. CDR1 SGDLS and CDR2 YYNGEE come from the germline V gene. This CDR3 is CASSVDSANYGYTF. The CDR3, as DNA: TGTGCCAGCAGCGTAGATTCGGCTAACTATGGCTACACCTTC.

The chain uses TRBV10-3 and TRBJ2-1; 13 bases line up with TRBD2. CDR3 length equals 16 residues. V shed 6 bases, J shed 3 bases, and the junction held 5 bases outside the gene matches. Looked up from germline, CDR1 is ENHRY and CDR2 is SYGVKD. The CDR3 here is CAIRGLAGDYYNEQFF. For the CDR3, the DNA is TGTGCCATCAGAGGACTAGCGGGAGATTACTACAATGAGCAGTTCTTC.

This clone was recorded a few times. The J gene is TRBJ1-5, the V gene TRBV28, with 8 nucleotides matching TRBD1. Germline V gene data show CDR1 as MDHEN and CDR2 as SYDVKM. J lost 6 bases, V lost 5 bases, and 9 bases had no gene match. The CDR3 contains 15 residues. CDR3 nucleotide sequence: TGTGCCAGCAGTCCTCAGGGGGCTCATGTTCAGCCCCAGCATTTT. Its translation: CASSPQGAHVQPQHF.

The DNA of the CDR3 is TGTGCCAGCAGCTCACAGGGTTCCCTCTCTGGAAACACCATATATTTT. Encoded protein: CASSSQGSLSGNTIYF. The genes are TRBV4-2 and TRBJ1-3, with D possibly TRBD1 on 6 matching bases. The germline V gene encodes CDR1 LGHNA and CDR2 YNFKEQ. There are 16 residues in the CDR3. V was clipped by 5 bases and J by 0 bases, with 14 bases between them.

This rearrangement joins TRBV29-1 to TRBJ2-1; no firm D call. The CDR3 has 10 residues. CDR1 and CDR2 (germline): SQVTM, ANQGSEA. V gave up 5 bases and J gave up 5 bases, with 4 bases separating them. The CDR3 DNA reads as TGCAGCGTTTTTGACAATGAGCAGTTCTTC. This translates into CSVFDNEQFF.

The rearrangement joins TRBV27 to TRBJ1-4, with 7 bases fitting TRBD1. The V segment lost 1 base and the J segment 10 bases; nucleotides outside the gene matches: 3. The CDR3 contains 13 residues. Germline V CDR1 and CDR2: MNHEY, SMNVEV (reference sequence). The CDR3, as DNA: TGTGCCAGCAGTTTATTTCCAGGGGGAAAACTGTTTTTT. It encodes CASSLFPGGKLFF.

The chain couples TRBV6-2 or TRBV6-3 to TRBJ2-1; D may be TRBD1 (6 bases). Germline CDR1 reads MNHEY; CDR2 reads SVGEGT. Trimming took 6 bases from V and 8 from J, leaving 8 bases between them. This CDR3 is built from 11 residues. The CDR3 is CASSGQYEQFF. The CDR3, as DNA: TGTGCCAGCAGCGGACAGTATGAGCAGTTCTTC.

The gene calls are TRBV4-1 and TRBJ2-3; D is possibly TRBD2 (5 bases). Trimming pared 4 bases from V and 6 bases from J, leaving 14 bases between. The germline V gene has CDR1 MGHRA and CDR2 YSYEKL. The CDR3 is 14 amino acids. The chain's CDR3 is CASSPGEGSDTQYF. The DNA for the CDR3 is TGCGCCAGCAGCCCCGGCGAGGGTTCGGATACGCAGTATTTT.